The T cell receptor beta chain under discussion was sequenced for a study of T cell changes during pregnancy in multiple sclerosis. The V gene's germline CDR1 is MNHEY and CDR2 SVGAGI. This CDR3 is built from 16 residues. The J segment lost 4 bases and the V segment lost 2 bases, leaving 9 bases of the junction unmatched. Profiling relied on immunoSEQ multiplex PCR, and the TCRdb table lists in-frame clones only, not all of them. The table lists roughly 100,000 clones, roughly 92% of them singletons. The sample here was peripheral blood, taken after pregnancy. The rearrangement links TRBV6-5 to TRBJ1-2, with 8 bases lining up with TRBD1. The sequence was obtained from a female donor with multiple sclerosis, enrolled in a pregnancy study. The CDR3 is CASSYTRTGSIYGYTF. The CDR3, as DNA: TGTGCCAGCAGTTACACACGGACAGGGTCCATCTATGGCTACACCTTC.